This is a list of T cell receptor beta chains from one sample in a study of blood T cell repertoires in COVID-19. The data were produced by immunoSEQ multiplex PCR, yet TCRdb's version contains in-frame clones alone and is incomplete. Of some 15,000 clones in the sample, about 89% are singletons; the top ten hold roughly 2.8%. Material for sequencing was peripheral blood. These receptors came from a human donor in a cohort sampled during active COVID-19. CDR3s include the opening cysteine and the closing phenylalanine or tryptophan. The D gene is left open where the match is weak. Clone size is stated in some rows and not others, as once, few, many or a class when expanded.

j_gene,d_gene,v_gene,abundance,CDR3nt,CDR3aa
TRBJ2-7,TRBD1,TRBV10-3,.,TGTGCCATCAGCCCCGGACAGGGCGAGCAGTACTTC,CAISPGQGEQYF
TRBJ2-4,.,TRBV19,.,TGTGCCAGTAGTATGATGGGCCTCGCCAAAAACATTCAGTACTTC,CASSMMGLAKNIQYF
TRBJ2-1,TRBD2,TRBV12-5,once,TGTGCTAGTGGTTTGCCTGGGACTAGCGGGGATTCGTCCTACAATGAGCAGTTCTTC,CASGLPGTSGDSSYNEQFF
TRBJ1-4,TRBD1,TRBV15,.,TGTGCCACCAGCAGCCGTCAGGGGGGCGTGGAAAAACTGTTTTTT,CATSSRQGGVEKLFF
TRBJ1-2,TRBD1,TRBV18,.,TGTGCCAGCTCGGGGGACAGGGGGCCGGATGGCTACACCTTC,CASSGDRGPDGYTF
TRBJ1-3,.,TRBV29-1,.,TGCAGCGTTGAAGGCGGGGGATCTGGAAACACCATATATTTT,CSVEGGGSGNTIYF
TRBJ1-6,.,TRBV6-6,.,TGTGCCAGCAGCGGACATTCAACAGGTCGCAATTCACCCCTCCACTTT,CASSGHSTGRNSPLHF
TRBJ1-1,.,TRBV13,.,TGTGCCAGCAGCTTCCGTCCAGGGGCTGAAGCTTTCTTT,CASSFRPGAEAFF
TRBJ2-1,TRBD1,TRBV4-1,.,TGCGCCAGCAGCCAGGATGACAGGGGCGGCTACAATGAGCAGTTCTTC,CASSQDDRGGYNEQFF
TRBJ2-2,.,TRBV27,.,TGTGCCAGCAGCTTGGGGCTGTCGGGCACCGGGGAGCTGTTTTTT,CASSLGLSGTGELFF
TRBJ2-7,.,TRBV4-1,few,TGCGCCAGCAGCCAAGATCCCCTCGGCTACGAGCAGTACTTC,CASSQDPLGYEQYF
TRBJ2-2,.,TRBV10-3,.,TGTGCCTCCTTCACGGGAGTAAACACCGGGGAGCTGTTTTTT,CASFTGVNTGELFF
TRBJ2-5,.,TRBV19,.,TGTGCCAGTAGTATAACAGGGCAAGAGACCCAGTACTTC,CASSITGQETQYF
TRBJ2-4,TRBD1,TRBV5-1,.,TGCGCCAGCAGCTTGGAATCCGGGACAGGGCTGGACATTCAGTACTTC,CASSLESGTGLDIQYF
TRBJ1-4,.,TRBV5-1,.,TGCGCCAGCAGCTTCGCCGGAACTAATGAAAAACTGTTTTTT,CASSFAGTNEKLFF
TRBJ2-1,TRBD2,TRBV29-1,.,TGCAGCGTTGAAGGTATTGGGGGGGCCTACAATGAGCAGTTCTTC,CSVEGIGGAYNEQFF
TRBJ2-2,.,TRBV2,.,TGTGCCAGCAGTGTCAGAGGGACCGGGGAGCTGTTTTTT,CASSVRGTGELFF
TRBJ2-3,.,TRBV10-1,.,TGCGCCAGCAGTAATGACACGTCCTCAGATACGCAGTATTTT,CASSNDTSSDTQYF
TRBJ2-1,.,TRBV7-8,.,TGTGCCAGCAGCTTAGCGGGGGGGCCGGCCAATGAGCAGTTCTTC,CASSLAGGPANEQFF
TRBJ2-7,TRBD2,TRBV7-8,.,TGTGCCAGCAGCTCACGGCCGGGACTAGCGGGGTACGAGCAGTACTTC,CASSSRPGLAGYEQYF
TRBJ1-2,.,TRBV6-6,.,TGTGCCAGCAGCCCCCAGGACAGAGTCTATGGCTACACCTTC,CASSPQDRVYGYTF
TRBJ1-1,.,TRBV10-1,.,TGCGCCAGCAGTGAGAACCGGGGTGTGAACACTGAAGCTTTCTTT,CASSENRGVNTEAFF
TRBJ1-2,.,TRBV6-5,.,TGTGCCGGTAGGCCGACAGAGAATAACTATGGCTACACCTTC,CAGRPTENNYGYTF
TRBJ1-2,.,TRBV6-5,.,TGTGCCAGCCCCCCCCCAGGCCCCAGTGATGGCTACACCTTC,CASPPPGPSDGYTF
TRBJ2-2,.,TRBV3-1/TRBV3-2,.,TGTGCCAGCAGCCAAGCAGGCACCGGGGAGCTGTTTTTT,CASSQAGTGELFF
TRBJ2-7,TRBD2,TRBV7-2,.,TGTGCCAGCAGCATAACGGGACTAGCGGGGGATGAGCAGTACTTC,CASSITGLAGDEQYF
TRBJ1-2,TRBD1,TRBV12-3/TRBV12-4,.,TGTGCCAGCAGCCTTGACAGGGGCCATGGCTACACCTTC,CASSLDRGHGYTF
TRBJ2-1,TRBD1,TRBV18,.,TGTGCCAGCTCGCAGGGACAGGGGGCCTACAATGAGCAGTTCTTC,CASSQGQGAYNEQFF
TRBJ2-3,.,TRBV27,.,TGTGCCAGCTGTAGAAGCGGCGATAGCACAGATACGCAGTATTTT,CASCRSGDSTDTQYF
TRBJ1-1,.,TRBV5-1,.,TGCGCCAGCAGCTTGGGAGCGGGGGAAGGAACTGAAGCTTTCTTT,CASSLGAGEGTEAFF
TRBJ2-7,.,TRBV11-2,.,TGTGCCAGCAGCTTAGATCTATGGGGGGTAAACGAGCAGTACTTC,CASSLDLWGVNEQYF